One sample yielded the 11 T cell receptor beta chains listed below, sequenced in a study of graft-versus-host responses after intestinal transplantation. The table came from immunoSEQ multiplex PCR; TCRdb's copy has only in-frame clones and leaves some out. The table lists around 90,000 clones, over 85% of them singletons, with about 0.3% in the top ten. The antigens these receptors bind are not known. The sequenced sample was unstimulated CD4+ T cells sorted from spleen or lymph node cells, obtained before intestinal transplant. All receptors come from a human donor who received an intestinal transplant.

This chain joins TRBV15 and TRBJ1-4; 7 bases are a match to TRBD1. V lost 4 bases and J lost 0; bases outside the gene matches: 8. CDR3 length: 17 residues. Germline CDR1 reads LNHNV; CDR2 reads YYDKDF (reference sequence). The CDR3 DNA reads as TGTGCCACCAGCACCCGACAGGGACATACAACTAATGAAAAACTGTTTTTT. Its translation is CATSTRQGHTTNEKLFF.

J is TRBJ2-1 and V is TRBV2; 12 nucleotides match TRBD1. Germline V gene sequence: CDR1 SNHLY, CDR2 FYNNEI. The CDR3 is 12 residues long. The CDR3 is CSRDRGRNEQFF. DNA of the CDR3: TGTAGCAGGGACAGGGGGCGGAATGAGCAGTTCTTC.

Written as DNA, the CDR3 is TGTGCCAGCAACCCGGGACTAGCGGACTTCCAAGAGACCCAGTACTTC. It codes for CASNPGLADFQETQYF. V and J are TRBV7-9 and TRBJ2-5; 11 bases match TRBD2. This CDR3 comprises 16 residues. The germline V gene encodes CDR1 SEHNR and CDR2 FQNEAQ (reference sequence). Trimming took 7 bases from V and 1 from J; bases not matched to a gene: 8.

The chain joins TRBV9 to TRBJ2-2; TRBD1 aligns across 8 bases. The length of the CDR3 is 15 residues. The ends lost 4 bases at V and 5 bases at J; junction bases unmatched: 7. In germline, CDR1 is SGDLS, CDR2 YYNGEE. The CDR3 bases are TGTGCCAGCAGCTGGGACAGGTCTGGGACCGGGGAGCTGTTTTTT. Translated, it gives CASSWDRSGTGELFF.

The chain links TRBV19 to TRBJ1-5; 8 bases map to TRBD1. The CDR3 has 16 amino acids. Unmatched junction bases numbered 5, after V lost 2 bases and J lost 2 bases. CDR1 is LNHDA and CDR2 is SQIVND in the germline V gene (reference sequence). The CDR3 nucleotides read TGTGCCAGTAGTATACGGACAGGGTCGGGCAATCAGCCCCAGCATTTT. Its protein product is CASSIRTGSGNQPQHF.

This clone was detected only once. The chain joins TRBV27 to TRBJ1-1; D is ambiguous. CDR1 and CDR2 from the germline V gene are MNHEY and SMNVEV (reference sequence). V lost 8 bases and J lost 2, with 12 bases in between. There are 13 residues in the CDR3. The DNA of the CDR3 is TGTGCCAGCCAGCTCGACCTAAACACTGAAGCTTTCTTT. Translating it yields CASQLDLNTEAFF.

The chain is built from TRBV30 and TRBJ1-5; D might be TRBD1 (6 bases). The CDR3 loop spans 13 amino acids. Looked up from germline, CDR1 is GTSNPN and CDR2 is SVGIG (reference sequence). V was clipped by 7 bases and J by 4 bases, with 14 bases between them. The CDR3 reads CALSGQTNQPQHF. The CDR3, as DNA: TGTGCCTTGTCAGGACAGACTAATCAGCCCCAGCATTTT.

The chain has TRBV19 and TRBJ2-2, with D possibly matching TRBD2 (5 bases). Looked up from germline, CDR1 is LNHDA and CDR2 is SQIVND (reference sequence). CDR3 length equals 15 residues. V was clipped by 6 bases and J by 7 bases, with 18 bases between them. Here the CDR3 DNA reads TGTGCCAGTAGCCCGGTGACGGGGTTGGGCGGGGAGCTGTTTTTT. Translating it yields CASSPVTGLGGELFF. The variable domain in full, completed from reference TRBV19 and TRBJ2-2, reads DGGITQSPKYLFRKEGQNVTLSCEQNLNHDAMYWYRQDPGQGLRLIYYSQIVNDFQKGDIAEGYSVSREKKESFPLTVTSAQKNPTAFYLCASSPVTGLGGELFFGEGSRLTVL.

The CDR3 DNA reads TGTGCCAGCAGTTACTCAGGCAACTCTGGAAACACCATATATTTT. Its translation: CASSYSGNSGNTIYF. The chain links TRBV6-5 to TRBJ1-3; D uncertain. Per the germline V gene, CDR1 is MNHEY and CDR2 is SVGAGI. The CDR3 loop spans 15 amino acids. V was pared by 0 bases and J by 0 bases, with 6 bases between.

V and J are TRBV14 and TRBJ2-7, with no clear D. Trimming removed 0 bases at V and 7 bases at J, with 10 bases between. The CDR3 spans 13 residues. CDR1 and CDR2 from the germline V gene are SGHDN and FVKESK. The DNA of the CDR3 is TGTGCCAGCAGCCAAGATACGAGTGGAGAGCAGTACTTC. As protein: CASSQDTSGEQYF. The full variable domain, completed using reference TRBV14 and TRBJ2-7, is EAGVTQFPSHSVIEKGQTVTLRCDPISGHDNLYWYRRVMGKEIKFLLHFVKESKQDESGMPNNRFLAERTGGTYSTLKVQPAELEDSGVYFCASSQDTSGEQYFGPGTRLTVT.

This clone was seen only once. J is TRBJ2-5 and V is TRBV2; D perhaps matches TRBD2 (5 bases). Germline-derived CDR1 and CDR2 are SNHLY and FYNNEI. The length of the CDR3 is 15 residues. V lost 6 bases and J lost 2, with 16 bases in between. CDR3 sequence reads: CASRDYGLRQETQYF. CDR3 sequence (DNA): TGTGCCAGCAGGGATTATGGACTGCGACAAGAGACCCAGTACTTC.